This is a list of T cell receptor beta chains from one sample in a study of T cell responses to AZD1222 COVID-19 vaccine. TCRdb keeps only in-frame clones here, not all; method: immunoSEQ multiplex PCR. Of about 94,000 clones listed, more than 75% are singletons. The starting material was peripheral blood, obtained 28 days after the second AZD1222 dose. These receptors all come from an adult who received the AZD1222 COVID-19 vaccine. CDR3s include the opening cysteine and the closing phenylalanine or tryptophan. The D gene is left open where the match is weak. Rows give clone size only sometimes, using once, few, many, or a class for an expanded clone.

TRBV19,few,TRBD1,TRBJ1-2,TGTGCCACCCGATTAGACAGGGACGGCTACACCTTC,CATRLDRDGYTF
TRBV3-1/TRBV3-2,NA,TRBD2,TRBJ2-1,TGTGCCAGCAGCGCCCGGGACTATCAAGGTGAGCAGTTCTTC,CASSARDYQGEQFF
TRBV18,NA,NA,TRBJ1-1,TGTGCCAGCTCAACAAGGACAACCGGGACGCAACATGAAGCTTTCTTT,CASSTRTTGTQHEAFF
TRBV2,NA,NA,TRBJ1-2,TGTGCCAGCACTAGGGGGGTTCAGGTTTCTAACTATGGCTACACCTTC,CASTRGVQVSNYGYTF
TRBV4-1,NA,TRBD1,TRBJ1-1,TGCGCCAGCAGCCGCGAGGGACAGGGAGCCCCTGAAGCTTTCTTT,CASSREGQGAPEAFF
TRBV10-3,once,NA,TRBJ1-6,TGTGCCATCAGTGAGTCCGGGCAGGGTACCTCCTATAATTCACCCCTCCACTTT,CAISESGQGTSYNSPLHF
TRBV9,NA,NA,TRBJ1-4,TGTGCCAGCAGCGTAGGACAGTCAGGGGAAAAACTGTTTTTT,CASSVGQSGEKLFF
TRBV3-1/TRBV3-2,NA,NA,TRBJ2-3,TGTGCCAGCAGCCAGGGTACAGATACGCAGTATTTT,CASSQGTDTQYF
TRBV28,many,NA,TRBJ1-2,TGTGCCAGCAGTTCCTCGGGCGGCTACACCTTC,CASSSSGGYTF
TRBV6-5,large,TRBD1,TRBJ2-7,TGTGCCAGCAGCCGGGGACAGGAGACCTACGAGCAGTACTTC,CASSRGQETYEQYF
TRBV18,NA,NA,TRBJ1-2,TGTGCCAGCTCCGGACAGATGGGCTATGGCTACACCTTC,CASSGQMGYGYTF
TRBV6-5,NA,TRBD1,TRBJ1-1,TGTGCCAGCAGCGATAACAGGGGTAGCACTGAAGCTTTCTTT,CASSDNRGSTEAFF
TRBV19,NA,NA,TRBJ1-2,TGTGCCACCGGAAGCGGGGCCTCTAACTATGGCTACACCTTC,CATGSGASNYGYTF
TRBV7-2,once,NA,TRBJ2-3,TGTGCCAGCAGCTTCGGACAGAGCACAGATACGCAGTATTTT,CASSFGQSTDTQYF
TRBV19,NA,TRBD1,TRBJ1-2,TGTGCCAGTAGTGACCGCGCTGGACAGGCCCACGCAAAGGGGACCTTC,CASSDRAGQAHAKGTF
TRBV11-3,NA,TRBD1,TRBJ2-3,TGTGCCAGCAGTCAGGGGGCTACCAGTATAGATACGCAGTATTTT,CASSQGATSIDTQYF
TRBV12-3/TRBV12-4,NA,NA,TRBJ1-5,TGTGCCAGCAGTTTTAGGGGGAATCAGCCCCAGCATTTT,CASSFRGNQPQHF
TRBV19,NA,TRBD2,TRBJ2-5,TGTGCCAGTAGTTCGACTAGCGGGGAGACCCAGTACTTC,CASSSTSGETQYF
TRBV15,NA,TRBD1,TRBJ1-4,TGTGCCACCAGCAGCCCAATTCAGGGGGGAACTAATGAAAAACTGTTTTTT,CATSSPIQGGTNEKLFF
TRBV29-1,NA,NA,TRBJ2-2,TGCAGCGTTGCAAAAAGTAAAACAGGGTCCTTAAACACCGGGGAGCTGTTTTTT,CSVAKSKTGSLNTGELFF
TRBV2,NA,TRBD1,TRBJ2-6,TGTGCCAGCAGTGAAGGGACAGGGATGTCTGGGGCCAACGTCCTGACTTTC,CASSEGTGMSGANVLTF
TRBV7-2,NA,NA,TRBJ2-7,TGTGCCAGCAGCTTAGAGGGGCTCGGGGCTTACGAGCAGTACTTC,CASSLEGLGAYEQYF
TRBV2,NA,NA,TRBJ2-7,TGTGCCAGCATCTCCCTGGGGTACGAGCAGTACTTC,CASISLGYEQYF
TRBV27,few,NA,TRBJ2-2,TGTGCCAGCAGTTTATCCGGGTTCAACGGGGAGCTGTTTTTT,CASSLSGFNGELFF
TRBV3-1/TRBV3-2,NA,TRBD1,TRBJ1-2,TGTGCCAGCAGCCACCAGGGACAGTTCTATGGCTACACCTTC,CASSHQGQFYGYTF
TRBV5-6,NA,NA,TRBJ2-5,TGTGCCAGCAGCTCCCCAGGAAGCGCCGCAGAGACCCAGTACTTC,CASSSPGSAAETQYF
TRBV11-3,NA,TRBD1,TRBJ2-7,TGTGCCAGCAGCCCCGGACAGGGAGACGAGCAGTACTTC,CASSPGQGDEQYF
TRBV6-5,few,TRBD1,TRBJ1-2,TGTGCCAATTCACAGGGGACAGGCTACACCTTC,CANSQGTGYTF
TRBV11-1,few,TRBD1,TRBJ1-2,TGTGCCAGCAGTCGACAGGGTTTGGCCGGCTACACCTTC,CASSRQGLAGYTF
TRBV19,NA,TRBD1,TRBJ1-1,TGTGCCAGTAGTACCCCCCGAAGACAGGGGGGGGTGGACACTGAAGCTTTCTTT,CASSTPRRQGGVDTEAFF
TRBV9,NA,TRBD2,TRBJ2-1,TGTGCCAGCAGCGTTTTAGCGGGGGGGCTGAGAAATGAGCAGTTCTTC,CASSVLAGGLRNEQFF
TRBV9,once,TRBD1,TRBJ2-3,TGTGCCAGCAGCGCCTTACAGGGGGCTCTCACAGATACGCAGTATTTT,CASSALQGALTDTQYF
TRBV9,NA,NA,TRBJ1-2,TGTGCCAGCAGCGTAGTATCTCAGGGGAACTATGGCTACACCTTC,CASSVVSQGNYGYTF
TRBV25-1,NA,NA,TRBJ2-3,TGTGCCAGCAGTGAAAGATCTGTCTCTGATACGCAGTATTTT,CASSERSVSDTQYF
TRBV7-3,once,TRBD2,TRBJ2-5,TGTGCCAGCAGCTTGGGACTAGCGGGAGGGCAAGAGACCCAGTACTTC,CASSLGLAGGQETQYF
TRBV11-3,NA,NA,TRBJ2-1,TGTGCCAGCAGCCCACCCTATACCCCGAGGCAGTTCTTC,CASSPPYTPRQFF
TRBV7-3,NA,TRBD2,TRBJ2-1,TGTGCCAGCAGCATGGTTGGCGGGAGGGACAATGAGCAGTTCTTC,CASSMVGGRDNEQFF
TRBV11-3,NA,TRBD1,TRBJ2-5,TGTGCCAGCAGCCTAAGTCCCGGGACAGTCGAGACCCAGTACTTC,CASSLSPGTVETQYF
TRBV2,few,TRBD2,TRBJ2-2,TGTGCCAGCAGTGGGGTAGCGGGAACCGGGGAGCTGTTTTTT,CASSGVAGTGELFF
TRBV30,NA,NA,TRBJ1-2,TGTGCCTGGACACCTCAAGGGATTAGCTATGGCTACACCTTC,CAWTPQGISYGYTF